This TCR beta chain was identified during a study of Ad26.COV2.S vaccination and SARS-CoV-2 variants. Treatment: roughly 18 received Ad26.COV2.S at low or high dose, single or two shots; roughly five received placebo; per-sample allocation not given. Following the first vaccine or placebo injection, samples were taken on day 63. The table came from immunoSEQ multiplex PCR; TCRdb's copy has only in-frame clones and leaves some out. The sample holds around 450,000 clones, roughly 87% seen once. CDR1 and CDR2 from the germline V gene are SGHRS and YFSETQ. This CDR3 comprises 15 residues. V lost 2 bases to trimming and J lost 6 bases, with 15 bases between them.

The material sequenced was peripheral blood, taken in a trial of Ad26.COV2.S vaccine versus placebo. This TCR was recovered from a person between 18 and 65 years old who received the Ad26.COV2.S COVID-19 vaccine or a placebo. This chain connects TRBV5-1 to TRBJ2-1; D not certain. The CDR3 bases are TGCGCCAGCAGCTTTCAAGCCCCATTCGTCAATGAGCAGTTCTTC. Translating it yields CASSFQAPFVNEQFF. The whole variable domain, remainder taken from reference TRBV5-1 and TRBJ2-1, is KAGVTQTPRYLIKTRGQQVTLSCSPISGHRSVSWYQQTPGQGLQFLFEYFSETQRNKGNFPGRFSGRQFSNSRSEMNVSTLELGDSALYLCASSFQAPFVNEQFFGPGTRLTVL.